This T cell receptor beta chain was sequenced for a study of cytomegalovirus exposure and HLA in healthy donors. Study results and caveats: Generally TCR sequences proved uncommon, though certain public TCRs appeared in numerous donors.

About this clone itself: What it binds is not known.

TCRdb's copy holds only in-frame clones and misses some; the assay was immunoSEQ multiplex PCR. The sample shows 90,000 to 150,000 clones, around 89% of them seen only once. The sequence was obtained from a woman younger than 35 in good health and CMV-seropositive. The specimen was PBMCs.

The CDR3 DNA follows: TGTGCCAGCAGTTACTCGCGGGTCATGAACACTGAAGCTTTCTTT. Encoded protein: CASSYSRVMNTEAFF. The V and J genes are TRBV6-5 and TRBJ1-1; no clear D gene. V lost 0 bases and J 0 bases, leaving 8 bases between the germline ends. This CDR3 has 15 residues. Germline CDR1 MNHEY, CDR2 SVGAGI.